In its sample, the clone carrying this TCR beta chain was seen many times. What it binds is unknown. This sample was included in a study of T cell repertoires in cytomegalovirus infection. Study as a whole: Evidence of both CMV infection and a matching HLA type came from public TCR beta signatures. The study's findings and limits: The ex vivo response was dominated by HLA-C-restricted CMV-specific TCR beta clonotypes.

TCRdb ran MiXCR on the reads and lists one entry per CDR3 protein. The data show 200,000 to 300,000 distinct CDR3 sequences, with 9% to 15% seen just once and approximately 1.6% held by the top ten. This CDR3 contains 14 residues. Looked up from germline, CDR1 is SGHTA and CDR2 is FQGNSA. Between the trimmed V and J ends, which lost 4 bases and 6 bases, there was a span of 12 bases. This sequence originates from a human donor in good health (CMV status not recorded). Some clones in this sample may be carry-over from other donors' samples. Sequences were obtained from PBMCs. This chain joins TRBV7-2 and TRBJ2-2, with D tentatively TRBD1 or TRBD2 (5 bases each). The chain's CDR3 is CASSSGRRAGELFF. CDR3 bases: TGTGCCAGCAGCTCGGGACGCCGGGCCGGGGAGCTGTTTTTT. Supplemented by reference TRBV7-2 and TRBJ2-2, the full variable domain reads GAGVSQSPSNKVTEKGKDVELRCDPISGHTALYWYRQSLGQGLEFLIYFQGNSAPDKSGLPSDRFSAERTGGSVSTLTIQRTQQEDSAVYLCASSSGRRAGELFFGEGSRLTVL.